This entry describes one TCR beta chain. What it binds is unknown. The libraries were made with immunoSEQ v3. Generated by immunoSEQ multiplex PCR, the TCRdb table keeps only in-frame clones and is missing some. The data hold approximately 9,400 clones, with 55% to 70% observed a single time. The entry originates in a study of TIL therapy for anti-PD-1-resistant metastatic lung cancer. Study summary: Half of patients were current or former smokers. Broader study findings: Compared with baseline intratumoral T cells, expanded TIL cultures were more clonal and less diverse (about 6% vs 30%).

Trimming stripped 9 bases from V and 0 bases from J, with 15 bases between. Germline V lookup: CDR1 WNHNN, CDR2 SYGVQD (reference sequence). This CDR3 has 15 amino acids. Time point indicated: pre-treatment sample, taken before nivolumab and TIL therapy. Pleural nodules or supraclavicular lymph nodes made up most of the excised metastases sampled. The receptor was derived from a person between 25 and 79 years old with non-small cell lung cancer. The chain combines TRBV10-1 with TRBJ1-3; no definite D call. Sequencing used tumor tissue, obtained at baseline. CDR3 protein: CASTCVALSGNTIYF. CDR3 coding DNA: TGCGCCAGTACTTGTGTAGCCCTCTCTGGAAACACCATATATTTT.